This T cell receptor beta chain was retrieved from a study of T cell repertoires in cytomegalovirus infection (dated by TCRdb to about 2019). Regarding the research as a whole: Because public TCR beta signatures pointed to carriage of CMV infection together with the matching HLA type, the HLA type of each donor mattered for the analysis. Study-wide findings and limitations: In both this cohort and an independent cohort of 300 to 450 donors, the cumulative frequency of public TCR beta family members distinguished carriers of CMV infection plus the relevant HLA type. In the ex vivo response, HLA-C-restricted CMV-specific TCR beta clonotypes were dominant, and in two of eight donors the single most frequent clonotype came from this HLA-C-restricted group.

Trimming at the junction amounts to 3 bases on V and 0 bases on J, and the germline ends lie 9 bases apart. Its CDR3 holds 14 amino acids, cysteine through phenylalanine. Only the CDR3 DNA is retained, 42 bases long and in frame from the first base. Reading the germline V gene (reference sequence) gives CDR1 DFQATT and CDR2 SNEGSKA. Concerning this clonotype itself: Its target antigen remains unknown. Base quality data are lacking; no much larger clone is found one base away.

Sequenced using an Illumina HiSeq 1500. TCRdb redid the processing of the public reads, applying fastp at Q25 and MiXCR, and retained in-frame beta chains. Rows are unified per CDR3 protein, each entry keeping the most common DNA and genes. Counted in this sample were about 310,000 distinct CDR3 sequences; roughly a sixth of them appeared once. Around 13% of the sample is in the top ten clones. Sequencing was carried out using PBMCs. The TCR originated in a human donor in good health (CMV status not recorded). Some clones in this sample may be carry-over from other donors' samples. This chain is built from TRBV20-1 and TRBJ1-5; the D region possibly corresponds to TRBD1 (5 bases align). The sequence in DNA is TGCAGTGCTAGGGTGGGGGATAGCAATCAGCCCCAGCATTTT. It translates to CSARVGDSNQPQHF.